The clone carrying this TCR beta chain was observed a single time. Germline V gene data show CDR1 as GTSNPN and CDR2 as SVGIG (reference sequence). V was pared by 4 bases and J by 4 bases, with 14 bases between. This CDR3 has 14 residues. This specimen comes from a study of cytomegalovirus exposure and HLA in healthy donors. This PCR relied on a set of 60 Vbeta primers and 13 Jbeta primers. Per the study methods: Roughly 11 million of the about 80 million unique TCR beta chains counted in a later analysis were shared. The assay was immunoSEQ multiplex PCR, and TCRdb's table has in-frame clones only and misses some. V and J calls and clone size are as listed in that table; D and trimming were resolved from the DNA. The sample has about 270,000 clones, roughly two thirds seen once; the top ten hold 2% to 2.5%.

Sequencing used PBMCs. The receptor was isolated from a female donor in good health and CMV-seronegative. V usage is TRBV30 and J usage is TRBJ2-1, with D perhaps TRBD1 (6 bases). CDR3 DNA: TGTGCCTGGAACATTGCAGACAGGTACAATGAGCAGTTCTTC. Translating it yields CAWNIADRYNEQFF.